The TCR beta chain under discussion was sequenced for a study of T cells in Graves' hyperthyroidism and ophthalmopathy. Notes on the study in general: Blood also held most thyroid clonotypes expanded beyond 0.001. Model predictions of ophthalmopathy came a median around 6.5 months before onset.

Any patient presenting with uncontrolled infection, other autoimmune disease, pregnancy or lactation was left out. RNA transcripts served as the template for amplifying TCR beta CDR3 regions. TCR CDR3 underwent first-round RT-PCR with the HTBI primer set. TCRdb recomputed calls from the multiplex PCR reads with MiXCR, one row per CDR3 protein. This table holds approximately 700,000 distinct CDR3 sequences, about 45% found once. This clonotype was seen a few times. Its target is unknown. This TCR derives from an adult man with Graves' disease, either hyperthyroidism or ophthalmopathy (not recorded which). The sample consisted of peripheral blood or thyroid tissue (not recorded which).

CDR3 sequence reads: CSARDSGSAGGKETQYF. CDR3 DNA: TGCAGTGCTAGAGATTCGGGGTCAGCGGGGGGCAAAGAGACCCAGTACTTC. This sequence joins TRBV20-1 and TRBJ2-5, with 9 bases fitting TRBD2. V gave up 0 bases and J gave up 3 bases; unmatched junction bases: 11. This CDR3 has 17 amino acids. Per germline, CDR1 DFQATT and CDR2 SNEGSKA (reference sequence).